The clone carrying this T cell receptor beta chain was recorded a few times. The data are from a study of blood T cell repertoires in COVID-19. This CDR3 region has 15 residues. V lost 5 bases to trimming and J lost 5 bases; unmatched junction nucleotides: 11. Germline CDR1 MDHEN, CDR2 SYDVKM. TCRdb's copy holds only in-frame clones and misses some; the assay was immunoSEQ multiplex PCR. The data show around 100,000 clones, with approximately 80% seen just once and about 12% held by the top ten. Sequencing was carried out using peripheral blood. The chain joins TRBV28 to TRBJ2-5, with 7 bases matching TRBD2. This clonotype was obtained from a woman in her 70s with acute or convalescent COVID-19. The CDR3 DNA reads TGTGCCAGCAGTCCGGGACTAATAAGAATCGAGACCCAGTACTTC. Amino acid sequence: CASSPGLIRIETQYF.